The rows below give T cell receptor beta chains drawn from one sample of a study of T-cell reconstitution after alpha-beta-depleted transplantation in children. Using its own MiXCR run on the PCR reads, TCRdb lists one record per CDR3 protein. Of some 400,000 distinct CDR3 sequences listed, about 20% are singletons. Specimen: PBMCs from the stem cell graft donor, collected from the stem cell graft. The receptors come from a human donor who donated a stem cell graft to a child with acute myeloid leukemia. The CDR3 runs from the conserved cysteine through the conserved F or W. The order of the fields is D gene, clone size, V gene, J gene, CDR3 protein, CDR3 DNA. The D gene is left open where the match is weak. Clone size is not always given. Where it is, it says once, few, many or a class for expanded clones.

D gene: -
clone size: -
V gene: TRBV11-1
J gene: TRBJ1-6
CDR3 protein: CASSSNHRVGYSPLHF
CDR3 DNA: TGTGCCAGCAGCTCTAACCACAGGGTCGGGTATTCACCCCTCCACTTT

D gene: TRBD2
clone size: -
V gene: TRBV5-1
J gene: TRBJ2-2
CDR3 protein: CASSFTSGSNTGELFF
CDR3 DNA: TGCGCCAGCAGCTTTACTAGCGGATCGAACACCGGGGAGCTGTTTTTT

D gene: -
clone size: many
V gene: TRBV5-1
J gene: TRBJ2-7
CDR3 protein: CASSLLGDSSYEQYF
CDR3 DNA: TGCGCCAGCAGCTTGCTTGGCGACAGCTCCTACGAGCAGTACTTC

D gene: -
clone size: -
V gene: TRBV20-1
J gene: TRBJ2-7
CDR3 protein: CSARDRAAYEQYF
CDR3 DNA: TGCAGTGCTAGAGATCGGGCAGCCTACGAGCAGTACTTC

D gene: -
clone size: few
V gene: TRBV25-1
J gene: TRBJ2-7
CDR3 protein: CASSGRHSEQYF
CDR3 DNA: TGTGCCAGCAGTGGAAGACATAGCGAGCAGTACTTC

D gene: -
clone size: few
V gene: TRBV12-3/TRBV12-4
J gene: TRBJ1-1
CDR3 protein: CASSLSGSGTEAFF
CDR3 DNA: TGTGCCAGCAGTTTGTCAGGGAGCGGGACTGAAGCTTTCTTT

D gene: TRBD1
clone size: -
V gene: TRBV4-1
J gene: TRBJ2-1
CDR3 protein: CASSQNRGVPGREQFF
CDR3 DNA: TGCGCCAGCAGCCAAAACAGGGGGGTTCCAGGCCGTGAGCAGTTCTTC

D gene: -
clone size: few
V gene: TRBV28
J gene: TRBJ2-5
CDR3 protein: CASRSEETQYF
CDR3 DNA: TGTGCCAGCAGATCGGAAGAGACCCAGTACTTC

D gene: -
clone size: -
V gene: TRBV12-3/TRBV12-4
J gene: TRBJ2-2
CDR3 protein: CASSFLVTGELFF
CDR3 DNA: TGTGCCAGCAGTTTCTTGGTCACCGGGGAGCTGTTTTTT

D gene: TRBD2
clone size: few
V gene: TRBV20-1
J gene: TRBJ2-1
CDR3 protein: CSARDGLAGHNEQFF
CDR3 DNA: TGCAGTGCTAGGGATGGACTAGCGGGTCACAATGAGCAGTTCTTC

D gene: TRBD2
clone size: -
V gene: TRBV29-1
J gene: TRBJ2-5
CDR3 protein: CSVEGLAGALVETQYF
CDR3 DNA: TGCAGCGTTGAGGGACTAGCGGGAGCGTTGGTAGAGACCCAGTACTTC

D gene: -
clone size: few
V gene: TRBV24-1
J gene: TRBJ2-3
CDR3 protein: CATSDIQVTDTQYF
CDR3 DNA: TGTGCCACCAGTGATATCCAGGTCACAGATACGCAGTATTTT

D gene: TRBD1
clone size: many
V gene: TRBV12-3/TRBV12-4
J gene: TRBJ2-7
CDR3 protein: CASSRQGAVYEQYF
CDR3 DNA: TGTGCCAGCAGCCGACAGGGGGCCGTCTACGAGCAGTACTTC

D gene: -
clone size: -
V gene: TRBV12-3/TRBV12-4
J gene: TRBJ2-2
CDR3 protein: CASREPGELFF
CDR3 DNA: TGTGCCAGCAGGGAGCCCGGGGAGCTGTTTTTT

D gene: TRBD1
clone size: many
V gene: TRBV6-1
J gene: TRBJ1-2
CDR3 protein: CASSKGQTYLYGYTF
CDR3 DNA: TGTGCCAGCAGCAAGGGACAGACATACCTCTATGGCTACACCTTC

D gene: TRBD2
clone size: -
V gene: TRBV28
J gene: TRBJ2-7
CDR3 protein: CASKTSRTSGSYEQYF
CDR3 DNA: TGTGCCAGCAAAACCTCCCGGACTAGCGGGAGCTACGAGCAGTACTTC